The 24 T cell receptor beta chains in this list originate from one sample, sequenced in a study of technical replicates of blood from a handful of donors. TCRdb keeps only in-frame clones here, not all; method: immunoSEQ multiplex PCR. Among under 85,000 clones listed, more than 85% were seen once. Sequencing used T cells isolated from PBMCs. The receptors come from a human donor in good health.

This chain connects TRBV4-3 to TRBJ2-7; D is perhaps TRBD2 (7 bases). Germline V gene sequence: CDR1 LGHNA, CDR2 YSLEER. Trimming left V 0 bases short and J 1 base short, with 10 bases between. CDR3 length: 15 amino acids. CDR3 region: CASSQEGGLSYEQYF. The CDR3 DNA sequence: TGCGCCAGCAGCCAAGAGGGGGGGCTTTCCTACGAGCAGTACTTC.

J is TRBJ1-1 and V is TRBV6-5; the D is unclear. Per germline, CDR1 MNHEY and CDR2 SVGAGI. This CDR3 contains 14 residues. With 0 bases removed from V and 1 base from J, the gap between germline ends came to 6 bases. The DNA of the CDR3 is TGTGCCAGCAGTTACTCAGGAGCGAACACTGAAGCTTTCTTT. Encoded protein: CASSYSGANTEAFF.

The chain recombines TRBV30 with TRBJ2-6; 9 bases line up with TRBD1. The CDR3 extends over 15 amino acids. V lost 5 bases and J lost 0; bases outside the gene matches: 2. Germline V gene sequence: CDR1 GTSNPN, CDR2 SVGIG (reference sequence). CDR3 loop: CAWGTGHSGANVLTF. CDR3 nucleotide sequence: TGTGCCTGGGGGACAGGGCACTCTGGGGCCAACGTCCTGACTTTC. Full variable domain (rest looked up from reference TRBV30 and TRBJ2-6): SQTIHQWPATLVQPVGSPLSLECTVEGTSNPNLYWYRQAAGRGLQLLFYSVGIGQISSEVPQNLSASRPQDRQFILSSKKLLLSDSGFYLCAWGTGHSGANVLTFGAGSRLTVL.

The chain recombines TRBV7-9 with TRBJ2-7; TRBD1 matches 9 bases. With 5 bases clipped from V and 8 bases from J, the junction kept 7 bases outside the gene matches. The CDR3 extends over 13 amino acids. Germline V gene lookup returns CDR1 SEHNR and CDR2 FQNEAQ (reference sequence). CDR3 in DNA: TGTGCCAGCAGCACGAGGACAGGGGTCCAGCAGTACTTC. Translating it yields CASSTRTGVQQYF.

V and J are TRBV5-6 and TRBJ1-2; TRBD1 might be the D (6 bases). The CDR3 totals 13 residues. Germline assignment: CDR1 SGHDT and CDR2 YYEEEE. Deletions cut 6 bases from V and 5 bases from J, with 14 bases between. The CDR3 DNA reads as TGTGCCAGCATCGGACAGCTTTATTATGGCTACACCTTC. This encodes CASIGQLYYGYTF.

The chain joins TRBV9 to TRBJ2-3, with TRBD1 as a possible D gene (5 bases). The CDR3 is 15 residues long. V lost 4 bases and J lost 2, with 14 bases in between. Germline V CDR1 and CDR2: SGDLS, YYNGEE. The CDR3 coding sequence is TGTGCCAGCAGCTACCGCACAGGTATCACAGATACGCAGTATTTT. Its translation: CASSYRTGITDTQYF.

This clone was seen only once. V is TRBV30 and J is TRBJ1-1; D unresolved. Germline CDR1 reads GTSNPN; CDR2 reads SVGIG (reference sequence). This CDR3 is built from 15 residues. V gave up 5 bases and J gave up 6 bases, with 22 bases separating them. The CDR3 DNA reads as TGTGCCTGGGGTACACTATTGATGAGAGCTTCTGAAGCTTTCTTT. It encodes CAWGTLLMRASEAFF.

The J gene is TRBJ2-2, the V gene TRBV4-2; D might be TRBD2 (5 bases). Trimming pared 0 bases from V and 3 bases from J, leaving 11 bases between. This CDR3 contains 16 residues. The V gene's germline CDR1 is LGHNA and CDR2 YNFKEQ. CDR3 bases: TGTGCCAGCAGCCAAGATTTCAGAGGGTACACCGGGGAGCTGTTTTTT. Protein product: CASSQDFRGYTGELFF.

The rearrangement uses TRBV27 and TRBJ2-1; TRBD2 agrees at 10 bases. Germline trimming cut 5 bases from V and 6 bases from J; bases unmatched to any gene: 4. Germline CDR1 reads MNHEY; CDR2 reads SMNVEV (reference sequence). This CDR3 is 14 amino acids long. Here the CDR3 reads CASSPWTSGNEQFF. The CDR3 nucleotides are TGTGCCAGCAGTCCATGGACTAGCGGCAATGAGCAGTTCTTC.

The chain combines TRBV21-1 with TRBJ2-2; the D call in the table, TRBD1, was not verified against the DNA. TRBV21-1 is noted as a pseudogene. This CDR3 region has 13 residues. The CDR3 sequence: CASAGTGTGELFF. The CDR3 nucleotides are TGTGCCAGCGCCGGGACAGGCACCGGGGAGCTGTTTTTT.

The gene calls are TRBV10-3 and TRBJ2-7, with 7 positions matching TRBD1. V trimming: 7 bases; J trimming: 1 base; junction bases outside the gene matches: 7. The CDR3 spans 14 residues. Germline CDR1 ENHRY, CDR2 SYGVKD. CDR3 sequence: CAITNRDRSYEQYF. CDR3 in DNA: TGTGCCATCACTAACCGGGACAGATCCTACGAGCAGTACTTC.

This sequence joins TRBV4-3 and TRBJ1-2; 7 bases map to TRBD1. There are 14 residues in the CDR3. Germline-derived CDR1 and CDR2 are LGHNA and YSLEER. The junction had 7 bases not matched to a gene; V was cut back by 2 bases and J by 7 bases. CDR3 in DNA: TGCGCCAGCAGCCAACTTGACAGGGAAAGTGGCTACACCTTC. Translation: CASSQLDRESGYTF.

The CDR3 protein is CASSFTGGSSYEQYF. The CDR3 nucleotides read TGTGCCAGCAGTTTTACCGGGGGAAGCTCCTACGAGCAGTACTTC. The chain joins TRBV28 to TRBJ2-7; D may be TRBD2 (6 bases). The CDR3 consists of 15 residues. V gave up 3 bases and J gave up 0 bases, with 12 bases separating them. The germline V gene encodes CDR1 MDHEN and CDR2 SYDVKM. Full variable domain (remainder filled in from reference TRBV28 and TRBJ2-7): DVKVTQSSRYLVKRTGEKVFLECVQDMDHENMFWYRQDPGLGLRLIYFSYDVKMKEKGDIPEGYSVSREKKERFSLILESASTNQTSMYLCASSFTGGSSYEQYFGPGTRLTVT.

V and J are TRBV27 and TRBJ1-2, with TRBD1 identical over 7 bases. Germline V gene data show CDR1 as MNHEY and CDR2 as SMNVEV (reference sequence). The CDR3 spans 13 residues. With 5 bases clipped from V and 8 bases from J, the junction kept 8 bases outside the gene matches. As DNA, the CDR3 is TGTGCCAGCAGTCCGCCAGGGACAGACGGCTACACCTTC. Translating gives CASSPPGTDGYTF.

The chain recombines TRBV27 with TRBJ1-2; D gene uncertain. The germline V gene encodes CDR1 MNHEY and CDR2 SMNVEV (reference sequence). V lost 2 bases to trimming and J lost 2 bases, with 6 bases between them. CDR3 size: 13 residues. Here the CDR3 DNA reads TGTGCCAGCAGTTTAGAGTGGAACTATGGCTACACCTTC. Translation gives CASSLEWNYGYTF.

V and J are TRBV14 and TRBJ2-2; the D gene is possibly TRBD1 (6 bases). Trimming stripped 4 bases from V and 2 bases from J, with 11 bases between. Germline values: CDR1 SGHDN, CDR2 FVKESK. The CDR3 totals 15 residues. The CDR3 DNA follows: TGTGCCAGCAGCCTGGACAGTTATAACACCGGGGAGCTGTTTTTT. As protein: CASSLDSYNTGELFF.

The CDR3 loop reads CASTRTNGIRYEQYF. As DNA, the CDR3 is TGTGCCAGCACTCGGACTAACGGGATACGATACGAGCAGTACTTC. The rearrangement uses TRBV13 and TRBJ2-7; maybe TRBD2 (6 bases). V was trimmed by 7 bases and J by 4 bases, leaving 20 bases between them. The germline V gene encodes CDR1 PRHDT and CDR2 FYEKMQ (reference sequence). This CDR3 is 15 amino acids long.

The chain links TRBV19 to TRBJ2-3; perhaps TRBD2 as D (7 bases). Trimming took 7 bases from V and 5 from J, leaving 19 bases between them. In germline, CDR1 is LNHDA, CDR2 SQIVND (reference sequence). The CDR3 is made up of 15 amino acids. The CDR3 DNA sequence: TGTGCCAGTACCGCGGGGGCTCGCAAAAAAGATACGCAGTATTTT. Translating it yields CASTAGARKKDTQYF.

The V and J genes are TRBV28 and TRBJ2-1; 8 bases align to TRBD1. V was pared by 4 bases and J by 5 bases, with 16 bases of the junction left unmatched. The CDR3 covers 18 residues. Germline V gives CDR1 MDHEN, CDR2 SYDVKM. DNA for the CDR3: TGTGCCAGCAGTTCTCCTCCCGAGTTGACAGGGGCTAACAATGAGCAGTTCTTC. This codes for CASSSPPELTGANNEQFF.

The chain couples TRBV5-6 to TRBJ1-5, with 7 positions matching TRBD1. CDR3 length: 15 residues. Looked up from germline, CDR1 is SGHDT and CDR2 is YYEEEE. With V trimmed by 1 base and J by 5 bases, 6 bases remained unmatched. The CDR3 sequence is CASSLSRDRYQPQHF. CDR3 DNA: TGTGCCAGCAGCTTGTCCCGGGACAGATATCAGCCCCAGCATTTT. Together with reference TRBV5-6 and TRBJ1-5, the CDR3 gives the full variable domain: DAGVTQSPTHLIKTRGQQVTLRCSPKSGHDTVSWYQQALGQGPQFIFQYYEEEERQRGNFPDRFSGHQFPNYSSELNVNALLLGDSALYLCASSLSRDRYQPQHFGDGTRLSIL.

The chain joins TRBV7-9 to TRBJ1-1; D remains unclear. The ends were cut back, 0 bases at V and 3 bases at J, with 8 bases in the middle. The CDR3 runs to 14 residues. Germline V CDR1 and CDR2: SEHNR, FQNEAQ (reference sequence). The CDR3 DNA is TGTGCCAGCAGCTTAGCGCCGGGAGACACTGAAGCTTTCTTT. Translating gives CASSLAPGDTEAFF.

This clone was recorded only once. The chain links TRBV27 to TRBJ1-1; D possibly corresponds to TRBD1 (6 bases). The CDR3 is 15 residues long. Germline CDR1 MNHEY, CDR2 SMNVEV (reference sequence). Trimming stripped 0 bases from V and 4 bases from J, with 12 bases between. CDR3 DNA: TGTGCCAGCAGTTTATCGATGGGGGCTGGCACTGAAGCTTTCTTT. Its translation: CASSLSMGAGTEAFF.

The chain joins TRBV29-1 to TRBJ1-2, with D hard to call. The CDR3 runs 14 residues. The germline V gene has CDR1 SQVTM and CDR2 ANQGSEA. With 4 bases removed from V and 8 bases from J, the gap between germline ends came to 20 bases. In DNA form, the CDR3 reads TGCAGCGTTGGCGGCAATGAACGTTCCTGGGGCTACACCTTC. Translated, it gives CSVGGNERSWGYTF.

The chain is built from TRBV4-1 and TRBJ2-7; the D gene is possibly TRBD1 (5 bases). The CDR3 length is 14 residues. Germline V gene lookup returns CDR1 MGHRA and CDR2 YSYEKL. V lost 3 bases and J 3 bases, leaving 12 bases between the germline ends. The CDR3, as DNA: TGCGCCAGCAGCCAGTCTGGACAAGACTACGAGCAGTACTTC. Encoded protein: CASSQSGQDYEQYF.